This section outlines one T cell receptor (beta chain) sequence together with its context. Its antigen is not known. This sample was included in a study of T-cell reconstitution after alpha-beta-depleted transplantation in children. For TCRbeta, the library was prepared with unique molecular identifiers. MiXCR, applied by TCRdb to the PCR reads, yields one record per CDR3 protein. The sample has about a million distinct CDR3 sequences; about 30% are singletons. Whole-study results and caveats: T-cell counts and diversity were attributed mostly to newly produced T cells one year after transplant.

The clonotype was recovered from a boy under two years old who had a stem cell transplant for SCID, so the T cells may come from the graft donor. The sample in question was PBMCs, mostly from graft donor cells, obtained 360 days after TCRalphabeta/CD19-depleted stem cell transplant.

This CDR3 reads CSAGAGLAGEQFF. CDR3 in DNA: TGCAGTGCTGGTGCGGGACTAGCGGGGGAGCAGTTCTTC. The rearrangement uses TRBV20-1 and TRBJ2-1; 13 bases map to TRBD2. This CDR3 is 13 amino acids long. V lost 5 bases, J lost 10 bases, and 5 bases stayed unmatched. CDR1 and CDR2 (germline): DFQATT, SNEGSKA (reference sequence).